Shown below are 28 T cell receptor beta chains from a single sample sequenced in a study of shared clonotypes between healthy human individuals. Clones were read by immunoSEQ multiplex PCR, and TCRdb kept only the in-frame ones, dropping some. The repertoire consists of around 2,000,000 clones, with 85% to 95% occurring once and the leading ten covering about 0.13%. Sequenced input: naive CD4+ T cells sorted from blood. As to subset: CD45RA+ positively selected. Receptor source: a young man in good health.

The V gene is TRBV30, the J gene TRBJ2-3, with 8 bases aligning to TRBD1. V was clipped by 1 base and J by 2 bases; unmatched bases: 5. CDR3 size: 15 residues. Germline lookup yields CDR1 GTSNPN and CDR2 SVGIG (reference sequence). CDR3 nucleotide sequence: TGTGCCTGGAGTGGCGGACAGGGTCTCACAGATACGCAGTATTTT. Translating gives CAWSGGQGLTDTQYF.

The gene calls are TRBV7-2 and TRBJ2-3; 7 positions match TRBD2. The CDR3 has 15 amino acids. With 7 bases clipped from V and 3 bases from J, the junction kept 10 bases outside the gene matches. The V gene's germline CDR1 is SGHTA and CDR2 FQGNSA. Written as DNA, the CDR3 is TGTGCCAGCACCCCGGCGGGAGAGCTTACAGATACGCAGTATTTT. Its protein is CASTPAGELTDTQYF.

The CDR3, as DNA: TGTGCCAGCAGCTTTTCCCGACTAGATTCCTACGAGCAGTACTTC. Amino acids: CASSFSRLDSYEQYF. The chain employs TRBV5-5 and TRBJ2-7, with TRBD2 as a possible D gene (6 bases). The CDR3 covers 15 residues. Germline V gene sequence: CDR1 SGHKS, CDR2 YYEKEE (reference sequence). Trimming removed 2 bases at V and 1 base at J, with 13 bases between.

The V and J genes are TRBV11-2 and TRBJ2-6, with 7 bases identical to TRBD1. This CDR3 has 16 amino acids. CDR1 SGHAT and CDR2 FQNNGV come from the germline V gene. With 5 bases clipped from V and 3 bases from J, the junction kept 7 bases outside the gene matches. CDR3 bases: TGTGCCAGCAGCCCGGGGACAGCCAATGGGGCCAACGTCCTGACTTTC. Amino acid sequence: CASSPGTANGANVLTF.

This rearrangement joins TRBV28 to TRBJ1-2, with 7 bases fitting TRBD1. J lost 7 bases, V lost 6 bases, and 11 bases had no gene match. The CDR3 extends over 14 amino acids. Germline loops: CDR1 MDHEN, CDR2 SYDVKM. The CDR3 region is CASRPQGIRVGYTF. The CDR3 DNA sequence: TGTGCCAGCAGGCCACAGGGGATTAGGGTTGGCTACACCTTC.

The V and J genes are TRBV4-1 and TRBJ2-5; 7 nucleotides line up with TRBD2. This CDR3 comprises 15 residues. The V segment lost 0 bases and the J segment 1 base; nucleotides outside the gene matches: 2. Germline V gene lookup returns CDR1 MGHRA and CDR2 YSYEKL. CDR3 in amino acids: CASSQDGTIQETQYF. The CDR3, as DNA: TGCGCCAGCAGCCAAGATGGGACTATCCAAGAGACCCAGTACTTC.

V is TRBV7-8 and J is TRBJ2-3, with TRBD2 identical over 7 bases. Germline V gene sequence: CDR1 SGHVS, CDR2 FQNEAQ. The CDR3 has 12 residues. V dropped 0 bases and J dropped 14; count of bases not matched to a gene: 5. The DNA for the CDR3 is TGTGCCAGCAGCTTAGCGACTAGCCTCCCGTATTTT. This translates into CASSLATSLPYF.

CDR3 coding DNA: TGCGCCAGCAGTGAGGTGGGACTAGCGGGAGTCACCGGGGAGCTGTTTTTT. This gives the protein CASSEVGLAGVTGELFF. The rearrangement links TRBV10-1 to TRBJ2-2, with 14 bases identical to TRBD2. This CDR3 contains 17 residues. Germline loops: CDR1 WNHNN, CDR2 SYGVQD (reference sequence). J was trimmed by 4 bases and V by 2 bases; bases with no gene match: 3.

The chain carries TRBV6-6 and TRBJ1-2; 10 bases are shared with TRBD1. Germline-derived CDR1 and CDR2 are MNHNY and SVGAGI (reference sequence). The V segment lost 5 bases and the J segment 7 bases; nucleotides outside the gene matches: 4. The CDR3 contains 13 residues. The CDR3 reads CASSQGTGAGYTF. CDR3 nucleotides: TGTGCCAGCAGTCAAGGGACAGGGGCTGGCTACACCTTC.

V is TRBV10-3 and J is TRBJ1-1; D might be TRBD1 (6 bases). Germline CDR1 ENHRY, CDR2 SYGVKD. V lost 8 bases and J lost 3, with 16 bases in between. The CDR3 consists of 14 residues. For the CDR3, the DNA is TGTGCCATCGGGATGGGGGCGGCGGACACTGAAGCTTTCTTT. Its translation: CAIGMGAADTEAFF.

This rearrangement joins TRBV7-9 to TRBJ1-6, with no clear D. Per germline, CDR1 SEHNR and CDR2 FQNEAQ (reference sequence). CDR3 size: 14 residues. Trimming took 4 bases from V and 4 from J, leaving 8 bases between them. CDR3: CASSSGNYNSPLHF. CDR3 nucleotides: TGTGCCAGCAGCTCCGGGAATTATAATTCACCCCTCCACTTT.

The gene calls are TRBV4-3 and TRBJ1-2; no firm D call. The CDR3 has 14 amino acids. V was trimmed by 1 base and J by 7 bases, leaving 13 bases between them. Germline loops: CDR1 LGHNA, CDR2 YSLEER. In DNA, the CDR3 is TGCGCCAGCAGCCAAGGAAATGGAGTGGGTGGCTACACCTTC. It encodes CASSQGNGVGGYTF.

The chain recombines TRBV30 with TRBJ2-5, with D tentatively TRBD2 (5 bases). Germline loops: CDR1 GTSNPN, CDR2 SVGIG (reference sequence). V lost 4 bases and J 4 bases, leaving 10 bases between the germline ends. The CDR3 extends over 12 amino acids. The CDR3 protein is CAWTQAAETQYF. The CDR3, as DNA: TGTGCCTGGACGCAAGCGGCAGAGACCCAGTACTTC.

This chain joins TRBV19 and TRBJ1-5; D perhaps matches TRBD1 (5 bases). Trimming removed 4 bases at V and 4 bases at J, with 8 bases between. The CDR3 runs to 13 residues. Germline lookup yields CDR1 LNHDA and CDR2 SQIVND (reference sequence). The CDR3: CASSRQWNQPQHF. CDR3 bases: TGTGCCAGTAGTAGACAGTGGAATCAGCCCCAGCATTTT.

The chain couples TRBV10-2 to TRBJ1-1; tentative D call: TRBD1 (6 bases). This CDR3 has 14 amino acids. CDR1 is WSHSY and CDR2 is SAAADI in the germline V gene. Trimming pared 4 bases from V and 2 bases from J, leaving 11 bases between. The CDR3 protein is CASSAGHRNTEAFF. The CDR3 nucleotides read TGCGCCAGCAGTGCGGGACACAGAAACACTGAAGCTTTCTTT.

The chain links TRBV5-6 to TRBJ1-5; 8 positions match TRBD1. The germline V gene has CDR1 SGHDT and CDR2 YYEEEE. The CDR3 sequence is 15 residues long. J lost 6 bases, V lost 0 bases, and 5 bases had no gene match. CDR3 sequence (DNA): TGTGCCAGCAGCTTGGGACAGGGGTTGAGTCAGCCCCAGCATTTT. Amino acids: CASSLGQGLSQPQHF.

The rearrangement uses TRBV11-2 and TRBJ2-7; possible D gene TRBD1, 6 bases. Trimming shortened V by 7 bases and J by 0 bases, and 22 bases separated the two germline ends. The CDR3 covers 17 residues. CDR1 is SGHAT and CDR2 is FQNNGV in the germline V gene. The CDR3 spells CASTIMGASISSYEQYF. CDR3 in DNA: TGTGCCAGCACCATAATGGGGGCTTCTATTAGCTCCTACGAGCAGTACTTC.

The rearrangement joins TRBV7-2 to TRBJ1-1, with D perhaps matching TRBD1 (6 bases). The CDR3 is 15 amino acids. Germline V gives CDR1 SGHTA, CDR2 FQGNSA. Trimming cost V 3 bases and J 4 bases, with 15 bases left between them. This CDR3 reads CASSFDRTGGTEAFF. In DNA, the CDR3 is TGTGCCAGCAGCTTCGACAGGACGGGTGGCACTGAAGCTTTCTTT. Variable domain in full (rest from reference TRBV7-2 and TRBJ1-1): GAGVSQSPSNKVTEKGKDVELRCDPISGHTALYWYRQSLGQGLEFLIYFQGNSAPDKSGLPSDRFSAERTGGSVSTLTIQRTQQEDSAVYLCASSFDRTGGTEAFFGQGTRLTVV.

The chain employs TRBV5-4 and TRBJ1-2; 9 bases agree with TRBD1. Looked up from germline, CDR1 is SGHNT and CDR2 is YYREEE (reference sequence). This CDR3 contains 13 residues. J was trimmed by 11 bases and V by 1 base; bases with no gene match: 6. The CDR3 nucleotides read TGTGCCAGCAGCTTGTTGGACAGGGGAGGGTACACCTTC. It specifies CASSLLDRGGYTF.

This clone was detected only once. The gene calls are TRBV18 and TRBJ1-1; D perhaps matches TRBD1 (6 bases). Germline CDR1 KGHSH, CDR2 LQKENI. V lost 6 bases and J lost 1, with 18 bases in between. CDR3 length: 16 amino acids. CDR3 protein: CASSPPTGGPNTEAFF. CDR3 nucleotides: TGTGCCAGCTCTCCTCCGACGGGGGGCCCGAACACTGAAGCTTTCTTT.

DNA for the CDR3: TGCGCCAGCAGTCCTGGACATCTGAGCACAGATACGCAGTATTTT. Protein: CASSPGHLSTDTQYF. The rearrangement uses TRBV5-1 and TRBJ2-3, with D possibly matching TRBD1 (5 bases). The CDR3 length is 15 residues. Germline V gives CDR1 SGHRS, CDR2 YFSETQ. Trimming left V 5 bases short and J 0 bases short, with 13 bases between.

To note about this clone: The same CDR3 arises from other DNA sequences in this sample as well. V usage is TRBV7-9 and J usage is TRBJ1-4, with D unresolved. The CDR3 contains 14 residues. Germline V CDR1 and CDR2: SEHNR, FQNEAQ (reference sequence). Trimming pared 6 bases from V and 0 bases from J, leaving 8 bases between. DNA for the CDR3: TGTGCCAGCAGTTCGGATACAACTAATGAAAAACTGTTTTTT. It codes for CASSSDTTNEKLFF. The full variable domain, rest sourced from reference TRBV7-9 and TRBJ1-4, is DTGVSQNPRHKITKRGQNVTFRCDPISEHNRLYWYRQTLGQGPEFLTYFQNEAQLEKSRLLSDRFSAERPKGSFSTLEIQRTEQGDSAMYLCASSSDTTNEKLFFGSGTQLSVL.

The chain links TRBV30 to TRBJ1-6; D ambiguous. The V end was cut by 0 bases, the J end by 7 bases, with 19 bases between. CDR1 and CDR2 from the germline V gene are GTSNPN and SVGIG (reference sequence). The CDR3 is 17 amino acids. The CDR3 DNA follows: TGTGCCTGGAGTGTAGAAGGCAGGACTATTTGGAATTCACCCCTCCACTTT. Translating gives CAWSVEGRTIWNSPLHF.

This chain joins TRBV5-1 and TRBJ2-2; D uncertain. V lost 2 bases, J lost 4 bases, and 12 bases lay in between. This CDR3 has 15 residues. CDR1 SGHRS and CDR2 YFSETQ come from the germline V gene. Here the CDR3 DNA reads TGCGCCAGCAGCTTACAGTCACCGACCACCGGGGAGCTGTTTTTT. Residues: CASSLQSPTTGELFF.

The V and J genes are TRBV9 and TRBJ1-2; D unresolved. This CDR3 region has 11 residues. Germline CDR1 is SGDLS and CDR2 is YYNGEE. Trimming left V 3 bases short and J 8 bases short, with 8 bases between. The CDR3 here is CASSGNSGYTF. CDR3 DNA sequence: TGTGCCAGCAGCGGGAATTCCGGCTACACCTTC.

The V gene is TRBV5-1, the J gene TRBJ2-1; 9 bases line up with TRBD2. Per the germline V gene, CDR1 is SGHRS and CDR2 is YFSETQ. The CDR3 runs 17 residues. Trimming took 0 bases from V and 15 from J; bases not matched to a gene: 19. CDR3 region: CASSLAAGTSLPGVGFF. The CDR3 bases are TGCGCCAGCAGCTTGGCCGCCGGGACTAGCTTACCTGGGGTAGGGTTCTTC.

The chain employs TRBV5-1 and TRBJ1-1; 9 bases fit TRBD1. This CDR3 has 15 residues. The V gene end was trimmed by 3 bases and the J gene end by 3 bases; junction bases not matched to a gene: 6. Germline V gene lookup returns CDR1 SGHRS and CDR2 YFSETQ. The CDR3 here is CASSSTGTGHTEAFF. CDR3 nucleotide sequence: TGCGCCAGCAGCTCTACCGGGACAGGGCACACTGAAGCTTTCTTT.

The rearrangement joins TRBV10-1 to TRBJ1-6, with D perhaps matching TRBD1 (5 bases). Germline V gene lookup returns CDR1 WNHNN and CDR2 SYGVQD (reference sequence). CDR3 size: 15 residues. Between the trimmed V and J ends, which lost 3 bases and 10 bases, there was a span of 16 bases. The CDR3 sequence: CASSEGAGGNSPLHF. The CDR3 region has the DNA TGCGCCAGCAGTGAAGGGGCAGGCGGCAACTCACCCCTCCACTTT.